This T cell receptor (beta chain) was sequenced in a study of tumor and adjacent non-tumor tissue in lung cancer. Study-wide points: Tumor TCR diversity, when higher, was linked to shorter survival. Top 100 clones took a larger repertoire share in normal lung. Tumor tissue had significantly higher TCR diversity than normal lung.

With regard to this clonotype: Its target is unknown.

Three rounds of nested PCR, following a modified ARM-PCR protocol, produced the TCRbeta library. TCRdb reprocessed the multiplex PCR reads via MiXCR and lists one record per CDR3 protein. The sample shows about 110,000 distinct CDR3 sequences, 60% to 70% of them seen only once. This sample's RNA came from whole unsorted tissue. Distant lung tissue was collected more than 3 cm away from the tumor edge. Chemotherapy-naive patients with new lung cancer underwent thoracic surgery in China, August–November 2014. Trimming removed 7 bases at V and 2 bases at J, with 16 bases between. Germline-derived CDR1 and CDR2 are MDHEN and SYDVKM. The CDR3 totals 15 residues.

The chain carries TRBV28 and TRBJ2-3; D gene uncertain. The sequenced material came from distant non-tumor lung tissue. This TCR derives from a man in his sixties with non-small cell lung cancer. The DNA for the CDR3 is TGTGCCAGCATCTGGGGTGAGCTAAACACAGATACGCAGTATTTT. Amino acids: CASIWGELNTDTQYF.